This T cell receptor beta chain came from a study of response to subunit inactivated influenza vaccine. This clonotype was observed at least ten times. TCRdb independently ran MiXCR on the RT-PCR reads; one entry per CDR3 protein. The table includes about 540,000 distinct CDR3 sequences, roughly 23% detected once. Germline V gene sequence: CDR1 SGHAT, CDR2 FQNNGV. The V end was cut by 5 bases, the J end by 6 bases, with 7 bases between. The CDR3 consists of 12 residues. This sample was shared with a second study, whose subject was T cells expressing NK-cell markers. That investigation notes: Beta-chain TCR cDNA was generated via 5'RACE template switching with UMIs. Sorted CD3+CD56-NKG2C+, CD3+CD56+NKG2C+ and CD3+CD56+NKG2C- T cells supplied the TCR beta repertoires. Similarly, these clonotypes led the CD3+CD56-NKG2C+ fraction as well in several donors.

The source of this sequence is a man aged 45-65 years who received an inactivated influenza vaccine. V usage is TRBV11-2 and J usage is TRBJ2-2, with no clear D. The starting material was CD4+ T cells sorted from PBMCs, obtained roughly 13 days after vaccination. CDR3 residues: CASSATAGELFF. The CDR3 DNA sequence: TGTGCCAGCAGCGCTACAGCCGGGGAGCTGTTTTTT.